This T cell receptor (beta chain) is drawn from a study of lymphopenia after photon versus proton radiotherapy. Study-wide findings and caveats: Only patients who died were analyzed for survival; proton advantage is unproven. Under photons, naive T cells and diversity fell while effector/memory populations rose.

A remark on this clone: Its specificity is not known.

Assay used: immunoSEQ multiplex PCR; TCRdb lists only in-frame clones, some missing. The top ten hold approximately 4.6% of the sample, which has 150,000 to 200,000 clones, around 85% seen once. The CDR3 is 14 amino acids. Trimming removed 5 bases at V and 5 bases at J, with 17 bases between. The germline CDR1 and CDR2 sequences are SGHRS and YFSETQ. The clonotype comes from a man aged 45 to 65 with gastric cancer. Sequences were derived from peripheral blood, sampled from a patient treated with photon-based radiotherapy. This chain uses TRBV5-1 with TRBJ2-7; D may match TRBD1 or TRBD2 (5 bases each). The CDR3 DNA reads TGCGCCAGCAGGGGGGTCGCGGGTCTTAACGAGCAGTACTTC. It codes for CASRGVAGLNEQYF.